The 29 T cell receptor beta chains below were found in one sample sequenced in a study of blood T cell repertoires in COVID-19. The table came from immunoSEQ multiplex PCR; TCRdb's copy has only in-frame clones and leaves some out. The sample includes 200,000 to 250,000 clones, about 87% of them seen just once. Sequencing was done on a sample of peripheral blood. The receptors originated from a man in his sixties with acute or convalescent COVID-19.

The CDR3 spells CASSEIKAGGVLVQPQHF. In nucleotides, the CDR3 is TGTGCCAGCAGTGAAATTAAGGCAGGGGGCGTTCTGGTTCAGCCCCAGCATTTT. The V gene is TRBV6-1, the J gene TRBJ1-5; 8 bases fit TRBD1. Trimming at V came to 2 bases and at J to 6 bases, leaving 15 bases not matched to a gene. CDR3 size: 18 residues. Germline lookup yields CDR1 MNHNS and CDR2 SASEGT.

The chain links TRBV5-3 to TRBJ1-5; maybe TRBD1 (5 bases). TRBV5-3 is assigned to the ORF class and has an uncertain function. There are 14 residues in the CDR3. Trimming shortened V by 1 base and J by 2 bases, and 7 bases separated the two germline ends. CDR3 sequence: CARSLWGGNQPQHF. CDR3 coding DNA: TGTGCCAGAAGCTTGTGGGGCGGCAATCAGCCCCAGCATTTT.

The CDR3, as DNA: TGCGCCAGCCGGGGACAGGCAACTAATGAAAAACTGTTTTTT. Its translation: CASRGQATNEKLFF. The rearrangement joins TRBV5-1 to TRBJ1-4; 8 positions match TRBD1. Germline trimming cut 7 bases from V and 0 bases from J; bases unmatched to any gene: 2. The CDR3 length is 14 residues. The germline V gene has CDR1 SGHRS and CDR2 YFSETQ. Using reference TRBV5-1 and TRBJ1-4 for the parts outside the CDR3, the full variable domain is KAGVTQTPRYLIKTRGQQVTLSCSPISGHRSVSWYQQTPGQGLQFLFEYFSETQRNKGNFPGRFSGRQFSNSRSEMNVSTLELGDSALYLCASRGQATNEKLFFGSGTQLSVL.

V and J are TRBV5-1 and TRBJ1-1; 7 nucleotides match TRBD1. Trimming took 3 bases from V and 1 from J; bases not matched to a gene: 3. The CDR3 has 14 residues. Germline V gives CDR1 SGHRS, CDR2 YFSETQ. The CDR3 nucleotides read TGCGCCAGCAGCTACGGGACAGAGAACACTGAAGCTTTCTTT. This codes for CASSYGTENTEAFF.

In DNA, the CDR3 is TGCGCCAGCAGCTTGTTTACTAGCGGGGTTGGTACCGGGGAGCTGTTTTTT. Translated, it gives CASSLFTSGVGTGELFF. The chain combines TRBV5-1 with TRBJ2-2; 10 bases align to TRBD2. V shed 1 base, J shed 5 bases, and the junction held 8 bases outside the gene matches. CDR1 is SGHRS and CDR2 is YFSETQ in the germline V gene. CDR3 length: 17 amino acids.

This chain joins TRBV18 and TRBJ1-1, with D unresolved. Germline V gene sequence: CDR1 KGHSH, CDR2 LQKENI. V lost 5 bases and J 3 bases, leaving 13 bases between the germline ends. CDR3 size: 14 residues. This CDR3 reads CASSAGIWDTEAFF. The CDR3 DNA follows: TGTGCCAGCTCAGCCGGGATTTGGGACACTGAAGCTTTCTTT.

The chain recombines TRBV5-1 with TRBJ1-1; D possibly corresponds to TRBD1 (6 bases). CDR1 is SGHRS and CDR2 is YFSETQ in the germline V gene. V was pared by 2 bases and J by 8 bases, with 13 bases between. CDR3 size: 13 residues. CDR3 sequence (DNA): TGCGCCAGCAGCTTAAACAGGGAACTAGAAGCTTTCTTT. Its protein is CASSLNRELEAFF.

The chain uses TRBV19 and TRBJ1-2, with 8 bases identical to TRBD1. The J segment lost 10 bases and the V segment lost 3 bases, leaving 4 bases of the junction unmatched. Germline loops: CDR1 LNHDA, CDR2 SQIVND (reference sequence). The CDR3 runs 12 residues. The CDR3 region has the DNA TGTGCCAGTAGTATGCCAGGGGGCTCCTACACCTTC. Encoded protein: CASSMPGGSYTF. Variable domain in full (rest from reference TRBV19 and TRBJ1-2): DGGITQSPKYLFRKEGQNVTLSCEQNLNHDAMYWYRQDPGQGLRLIYYSQIVNDFQKGDIAEGYSVSREKKESFPLTVTSAQKNPTAFYLCASSMPGGSYTFGSGTRLTVV.

V gene TRBV30 combines with J gene TRBJ2-7, with 9 nucleotides matching TRBD2. Germline values: CDR1 GTSNPN, CDR2 SVGIG (reference sequence). V lost 2 bases, J lost 6 bases, and 11 bases stayed unmatched. The CDR3 has 15 residues. In DNA form, the CDR3 reads TGTGCCTGGAGTCCCCTGGCGGGGGGGCCAGCCGAGCAGTACTTC. It codes for CAWSPLAGGPAEQYF.

The chain recombines TRBV6-5 with TRBJ1-6; D remains ambiguous. CDR3 length equals 16 residues. Trimming left V 0 bases short and J 9 bases short, with 15 bases between. Germline CDR1 reads MNHEY; CDR2 reads SVGAGI. The CDR3 sequence: CASSYSITPTGSPLHF. The CDR3 DNA sequence: TGTGCCAGCAGTTACTCGATCACTCCTACGGGTTCACCCCTCCACTTT.

The chain is built from TRBV11-2 and TRBJ2-3; D is undetermined. Germline V CDR1 and CDR2: SGHAT, FQNNGV. CDR3 length: 14 residues. V was cut by 5 bases and J by 2 bases, with 11 bases left in between. The CDR3 spells CASSRTVDTDTQYF. Here the CDR3 DNA reads TGTGCCAGCAGCCGAACAGTAGACACAGATACGCAGTATTTT.

V is TRBV2 and J is TRBJ2-1, with 9 bases matching TRBD2. From germline, CDR1 is SNHLY and CDR2 FYNNEI. Trimming took 11 bases from V and 3 from J; bases not matched to a gene: 11. The CDR3 totals 15 residues. DNA of the CDR3: TGTGCCGGGAAGACCGCGGGAGGGAACTACAATGAGCAGTTCTTC. Translating it yields CAGKTAGGNYNEQFF. The full variable domain, with the rest looked up from reference TRBV2 and TRBJ2-1, is EPEVTQTPSHQVTQMGQEVILRCVPISNHLYFYWYRQILGQKVEFLVSFYNNEISEKSEIFDDQFSVERPDGSNFTLKIRSTKLEDSAMYFCAGKTAGGNYNEQFFGPGTRLTVL.

V usage is TRBV6-5 and J usage is TRBJ2-5, with D tentatively TRBD1 (6 bases). V was shortened by 6 bases and J by 5 bases, with 16 bases between the two germline ends. The CDR3 covers 14 residues. CDR1 and CDR2 from the germline V gene are MNHEY and SVGAGI. Written as DNA, the CDR3 is TGTGCCAGCAGACTCGTTGGGGGCCGTGAGACCCAGTACTTC. Amino acid sequence: CASRLVGGRETQYF.

J is TRBJ2-3 and V is TRBV9; no clear D gene. The CDR3 covers 15 residues. V lost 4 bases and J 1 base, leaving 13 bases between the germline ends. Germline V CDR1 and CDR2: SGDLS, YYNGEE. The CDR3 bases are TGTGCCAGCAGCCCACGCCCCGGAGGCACAGATACGCAGTATTTT. It specifies CASSPRPGGTDTQYF. Full variable domain (missing parts from reference TRBV9 and TRBJ2-3): DSGVTQTPKHLITATGQRVTLRCSPRSGDLSVYWYQQSLDQGLQFLIQYYNGEERAKGNILERFSAQQFPDLHSELNLSSLELGDSALYFCASSPRPGGTDTQYFGPGTRLTVL.

Worth noting for this clone: In the same sample, other DNA sequences code for this CDR3. CDR3 bases: TGCAGCGTTGTGTCCGGGGCCTACGAGCAGTACTTC. Its protein is CSVVSGAYEQYF. The V gene is TRBV29-1, the J gene TRBJ2-7, with D possibly matching TRBD2 (5 bases). Trimming took off 4 bases at V and 2 bases at J, with 9 bases between the two ends. The CDR3 has 12 residues. Germline-derived CDR1 and CDR2 are SQVTM and ANQGSEA.

V is TRBV28 and J is TRBJ2-5; D ambiguous. This CDR3 comprises 13 residues. The V and J ends lost 1 base and 6 bases respectively, with 9 bases between them. The germline V gene has CDR1 MDHEN and CDR2 SYDVKM. This CDR3 reads CASSLSIEKTQYF. As DNA, the CDR3 is TGTGCCAGCAGTTTATCCATAGAGAAGACCCAGTACTTC. The full variable domain, in which reference TRBV28 and TRBJ2-5 provide the parts outside the CDR3, is DVKVTQSSRYLVKRTGEKVFLECVQDMDHENMFWYRQDPGLGLRLIYFSYDVKMKEKGDIPEGYSVSREKKERFSLILESASTNQTSMYLCASSLSIEKTQYFGPGTRLLVL.

The chain combines TRBV19 with TRBJ1-1; D uncertain. Per the germline V gene, CDR1 is LNHDA and CDR2 is SQIVND (reference sequence). With 5 bases removed from V and 0 bases from J, the gap between germline ends came to 16 bases. CDR3 length: 16 residues. CDR3 amino acids: CASSPPRALMNTEAFF. In nucleotides, the CDR3 is TGTGCCAGTAGTCCCCCGCGGGCCCTTATGAACACTGAAGCTTTCTTT.

This clone was seen a handful of times. The chain links TRBV6-5 to TRBJ1-2, with 10 bases identical to TRBD1. This CDR3 region has 15 residues. The J segment lost 6 bases and the V segment lost 6 bases, leaving 10 bases of the junction unmatched. Germline CDR1 MNHEY, CDR2 SVGAGI. CDR3: CASSVSGTGENGYTF. CDR3 DNA: TGTGCCAGCAGCGTCTCCGGGACAGGGGAGAATGGCTACACCTTC.

The CDR3 region is CASKVSDYSNQPQHF. The CDR3 DNA reads as TGTGCCAGCAAGGTCAGCGACTATAGCAATCAGCCCCAGCATTTT. V and J are TRBV2 and TRBJ1-5; D not resolved. Per the germline V gene, CDR1 is SNHLY and CDR2 is FYNNEI. The CDR3 is made up of 15 amino acids. With 7 bases removed from V and 0 bases from J, the gap between germline ends came to 13 bases.

There are a few counts of this clone. The chain couples TRBV6-2 or TRBV6-3 to TRBJ2-7, with D maybe TRBD1 (6 bases). This CDR3 spans 15 amino acids. V was trimmed by 2 bases and J by 2 bases, leaving 13 bases between them. Germline CDR1 reads MNHEY; CDR2 reads SVGEGT. CDR3 residues: CASSYGTGHPYEQYF. In DNA form, the CDR3 reads TGTGCCAGCAGTTACGGAACGGGACACCCCTACGAGCAGTACTTC.

CDR3 in amino acids: CASRRGGTEKLFF. The CDR3 coding sequence is TGTGCCAGCAGGCGGGGGGGTACCGAAAAACTGTTTTTT. The chain uses TRBV2 and TRBJ1-4; D is perhaps TRBD1 (5 bases). Germline lookup yields CDR1 SNHLY and CDR2 FYNNEI. Trimming pared 6 bases from V and 8 bases from J, leaving 13 bases between. The CDR3 sequence is 13 residues long.

V is TRBV19 and J is TRBJ2-7; 8 positions agree with TRBD1. Trimming at V came to 10 bases and at J to 5 bases, leaving 4 bases not matched to a gene. Germline CDR1 and CDR2: LNHDA and SQIVND (reference sequence). The CDR3 has 11 residues. CDR3 coding DNA: TGTGCCACTCAGGACAGGGACGAGCAGTACTTC. Amino acid sequence: CATQDRDEQYF. The full variable domain, its missing parts supplied by reference TRBV19 and TRBJ2-7, is DGGITQSPKYLFRKEGQNVTLSCEQNLNHDAMYWYRQDPGQGLRLIYYSQIVNDFQKGDIAEGYSVSREKKESFPLTVTSAQKNPTAFYLCATQDRDEQYFGPGTRLTVT.

The J gene is TRBJ1-3, the V gene TRBV7-2; D may be TRBD1 (6 bases). V was cut by 0 bases and J by 0 bases, with 21 bases left in between. Germline CDR1 is SGHTA and CDR2 is FQGNSA. The CDR3 sequence is 20 residues long. In DNA, the CDR3 is TGTGCCAGCAGCTTAGCGAGGGGGTTACAGGGCTTCAGCTCTGGAAACACCATATATTTT. Its translation: CASSLARGLQGFSSGNTIYF. Complete variable domain (other parts from reference TRBV7-2 and TRBJ1-3): GAGVSQSPSNKVTEKGKDVELRCDPISGHTALYWYRQSLGQGLEFLIYFQGNSAPDKSGLPSDRFSAERTGGSVSTLTIQRTQQEDSAVYLCASSLARGLQGFSSGNTIYFGEGSWLTVV.

The DNA of the CDR3 is TGTGCCAGCAGCTTGGAACAGGTTAATTCACCCCTCCACTTT. Protein: CASSLEQVNSPLHF. The chain recombines TRBV5-4 with TRBJ1-6; possible D gene TRBD1, 5 bases. V lost 0 bases and J lost 6, with 7 bases in between. This CDR3 contains 14 residues. Germline V gene sequence: CDR1 SGHNT, CDR2 YYREEE (reference sequence).

V gene TRBV27 combines with J gene TRBJ1-4; 8 bases are shared with TRBD1. The CDR3 is 15 residues long. Germline values: CDR1 MNHEY, CDR2 SMNVEV (reference sequence). V shed 3 bases, J shed 4 bases, and the junction held 4 bases outside the gene matches. This CDR3 reads CASSFGDRGNEKLFF. For the CDR3, the DNA is TGTGCCAGCAGTTTCGGAGACAGGGGTAATGAAAAACTGTTTTTT.

J is TRBJ1-2 and V is TRBV3-1 (or the pseudogene TRBV3-2), with D unresolved. The V end lost 0 bases, the J end lost 3 bases, and 11 bases lay between the germline ends. The CDR3 has 15 residues. Germline V lookup: CDR1 LGHDT, CDR2 YNNKEL (reference sequence). The CDR3 coding sequence is TGTGCCAGCAGCCAAGATTGTGGGGAGGACTATGGCTACACCTTC. Amino acid sequence: CASSQDCGEDYGYTF.

The gene calls are TRBV4-1 and TRBJ2-7; D perhaps matches TRBD2 (5 bases). Looked up from germline, CDR1 is MGHRA and CDR2 is YSYEKL. This CDR3 is 14 amino acids long. V was pared by 1 base and J by 0 bases, with 7 bases between. The DNA of the CDR3 is TGCGCCAGCAGCCAAGGGAGGAGCTCCTACGAGCAGTACTTC. Translation gives CASSQGRSSYEQYF.

The chain recombines TRBV4-3 with TRBJ1-6, with TRBD1 matching 9 bases. The germline V gene has CDR1 LGHNA and CDR2 YSLEER. The V gene end was trimmed by 4 bases and the J gene end by 7 bases; junction bases not matched to a gene: 8. This CDR3 spans 16 amino acids. CDR3: CASSPDPDRGNSPLHF. The CDR3 region has the DNA TGCGCCAGCAGCCCTGACCCTGACAGGGGGAATTCACCCCTCCACTTT.

This clone was detected a few times. The V call is TRBV6-4, the J call TRBJ1-1, with 8 bases identical to TRBD1. Germline V gene sequence: CDR1 MRHNA, CDR2 SNTAGT. The V segment lost 6 bases and the J segment 1 base; nucleotides outside the gene matches: 7. This CDR3 spans 15 amino acids. The DNA of the CDR3 is TGTGCCAGCAGGGACCAGGGGGCTGGGAACACTGAAGCTTTCTTT. Encoded protein: CASRDQGAGNTEAFF.